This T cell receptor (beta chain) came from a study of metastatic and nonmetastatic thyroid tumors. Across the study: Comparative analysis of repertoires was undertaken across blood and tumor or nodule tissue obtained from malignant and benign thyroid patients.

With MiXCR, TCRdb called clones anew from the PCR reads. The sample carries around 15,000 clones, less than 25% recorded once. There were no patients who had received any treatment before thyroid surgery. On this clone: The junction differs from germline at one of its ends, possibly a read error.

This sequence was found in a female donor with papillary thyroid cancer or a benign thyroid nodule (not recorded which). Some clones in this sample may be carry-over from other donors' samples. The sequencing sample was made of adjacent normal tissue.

DNA for the CDR3: TGTGCCATCAGCATATCGGACGGCTACCATCAGCCCCAGCATTTT. Translated, it gives CAISISDGYHQPQHF. The V gene is TRBV11-2, the J gene TRBJ1-5, with unresolved D. CDR1 and CDR2 (germline): SGHAT, FQNNGV. The length of the CDR3 is 15 residues.